This paragraph covers one T cell receptor beta chain sequence. The antigen it binds to is not known. No qualities accompany the bases; no much larger clone lies one base away. The sample is drawn from a study of long-term antiretroviral therapy in people with HIV (dated by TCRdb to the early 2020s). With respect to the entire study: The earliest samples were collected roughly a decade before the 2015 WHO recommendation for immediate ART, at a time when ART was usually postponed until CD4 counts fell. Whether ART initiation and durable HIV suppression were associated with changes in peripheral blood TRB repertoire composition and diversity was tested in a retrospective serial study. A total of roughly 180 cryopreserved PBMC samples were contributed to the cohort by 30 adults with confirmed HIV infection, with samples collected serially over a mean of approximately six years (range 1-12). About 35% of the 30 participants with HIV were female. No cross-contamination during QIAcube processing turned up in test extractions that ran a monoclonal T-cell line alongside 33 polyclonal samples.

Participants were included only if at least one PBMC sample before ART initiation and at least two post-ART samples were available. Every participant with HIV received treatment in the United States of America. Cryopreserved samples of about 1-10 million PBMC were thawed and washed before DNA extraction. At the time of the earliest PBMC sample for each participant with HIV, ages ranged from roughly 23 to 60 years. Per participant, PBMC samples came from 1-4 timepoints prior to ART initiation and 2-8 timepoints following ART initiation, for a median of 7 samples. Serial HIV viral load, CD4+ T-cell count, ART history and demographic data were obtained for every participant. A Qiagen kit on a QIAcube was used to extract genomic DNA from unsorted PBMC, with samples processed in batches of 12. Overall results and qualifications from the work: Because pre-ART samples had limited cell numbers, profiling was done on unsorted PBMC rather than on sorted CD4+ and CD8+ T cells. Expanded TRB clones identified before ART initiation dominated the repertoire at all time points, although this dominance fluctuated and declined in many PLHIV after ART. Because PBMC availability was limited, only the TCR beta chain was sequenced, with no alpha chain pairing. CDR3 length ranges in HIV repertoires were narrower than in controls, and network structure suggested an antigen-experienced repertoire with only a slight naive shift after ART. Inferences about post-ART repertoire changes are limited because no data were available on ART adherence, viral resistance or therapy changes. A significant increase in TRB diversity was found to be associated with ART initiation, although TRB diversity was observed to remain significantly below that of transplant donor controls even after long-term ART. The samples span the years 2004 to 2017, and the ART regimens used may be less effective than current regimens.

Sequencing of the TRB variable region was done with the immunoSEQ hsTCRB v3.0 assay at survey level resolution. TRB sequencing targeted a depth of about 40,000-55,000 T-cell genomes per sample. TRB libraries were pooled and sequenced on an Illumina MiSeq using a v3 150-cycle kit. Turning to the authors' computational methods: Repertoire analysis ran in R within a reproducible Nextflow workflow covering QC, data transformation and analysis. LymphoSeq2, an R package for exploring AIRR-Seq data, was used to implement the custom analyses. Four samples that yielded fewer than 5000 total TRB sequences were excluded, so that approximately 200 HIV repertoires were analyzed. Among the 190 or so HIV repertoires that were kept, some 61 were collected before ART initiation and about 130 were collected after ART initiation. Repertoires were downsampled to 5000 TRB nucleotide sequences, and summary statistics were averaged over 100 downsampling iterations. The analysis kept only TRB sequences whose CDR3 regions were at least seven amino acids long. Diversity was measured with a Shannon entropy-derived clonality score and the Gini coefficient. In the repertoire networks, any two of the top 5000 CDR3 amino acid sequences were connected whenever the two sequences differed by an edit distance of one. For TRB CDR3 amino acid sequences, antigen specificity groups and MHC restriction were predicted with GLIPH2. CDR3 amino acid sequences were matched against VDJdb and McPAS-TCR to flag known CMV, EBV, HIV or tissue antigen associations. Pre-ART, post-ART and control groups were compared with Wilcoxon signed-rank tests and Holm-Bonferroni correction. Not all clones reach the TCRdb copy of this immuneACCESS table, which keeps in-frame sequences only. Checked studies attribute under half of the gap to unresolved V genes and leave the rest unexplained. The D gene and trimming were derived from the DNA, and the V and J assignments and clone size from that table. Recorded for this sample are approximately 24,000 clones; about 87% of them occurred a single time. About 9% of the sample belongs to the ten largest clones.

Based on the germline V gene, the CDR1 and CDR2 sequences are LGHNA and YNFKEQ. Relative to germline, V is 4 bases shorter and J is 2 bases shorter, with 4 bases between their ends. The CDR3 sequence holds 12 residues, the cysteine and phenylalanine included. The read is trimmed to its CDR3 DNA, 36 bases read in frame from base 1. The starting material was unsorted PBMCs, obtained 1.8 years before starting antiretroviral therapy. The V gene is TRBV4-2 and the J gene is TRBJ2-3; no confident D gene assignment can be made. This TCR derives from a man between 45 and 60 years old with HIV. CDR3 reads: CASSPNTDTQYF. The DNA reads as follows: TGTGCCAGCAGCCCGAACACAGATACGCAGTATTTT.